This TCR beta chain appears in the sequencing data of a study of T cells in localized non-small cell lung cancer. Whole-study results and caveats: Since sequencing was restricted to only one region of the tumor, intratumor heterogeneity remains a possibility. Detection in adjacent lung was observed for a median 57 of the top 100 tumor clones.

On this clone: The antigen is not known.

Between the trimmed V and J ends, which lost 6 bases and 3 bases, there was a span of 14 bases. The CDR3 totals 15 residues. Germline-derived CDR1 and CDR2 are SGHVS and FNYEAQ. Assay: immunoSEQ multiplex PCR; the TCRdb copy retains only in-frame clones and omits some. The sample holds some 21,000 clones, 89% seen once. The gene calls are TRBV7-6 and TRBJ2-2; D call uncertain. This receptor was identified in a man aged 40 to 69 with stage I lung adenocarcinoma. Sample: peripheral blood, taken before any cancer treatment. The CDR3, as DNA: TGTGCCAGCAGAGATCTCCCGTCGGACACCGGGGAGCTGTTTTTT. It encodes CASRDLPSDTGELFF.